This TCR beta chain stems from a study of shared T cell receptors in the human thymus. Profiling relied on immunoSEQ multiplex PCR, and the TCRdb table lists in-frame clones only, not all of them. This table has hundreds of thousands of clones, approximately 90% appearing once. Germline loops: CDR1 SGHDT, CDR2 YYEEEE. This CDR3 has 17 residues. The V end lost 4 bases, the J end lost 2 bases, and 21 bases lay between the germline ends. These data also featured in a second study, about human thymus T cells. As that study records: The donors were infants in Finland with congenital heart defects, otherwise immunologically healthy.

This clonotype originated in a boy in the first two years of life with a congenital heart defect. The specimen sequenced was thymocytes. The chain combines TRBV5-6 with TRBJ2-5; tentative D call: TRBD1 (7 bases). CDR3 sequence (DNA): TGTGCCAGCAGCCCGGGGGCCGACAGGGATGGGCAAGAGACCCAGTACTTC. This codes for CASSPGADRDGQETQYF.